Each of the 20 T cell receptor beta chains below was sequenced from the same sample in a study of control samples from healthy donors and cancer patients. Using immunoSEQ multiplex PCR, the repertoire was profiled, and TCRdb retains in-frame clones only, with some absent. The sample includes 150,000 to 200,000 clones, 75% to 95% of them seen just once. What was sequenced was blood. The receptors were gathered from a woman younger than 45 in good health.

V and J are TRBV5-5 and TRBJ1-4, with D unresolved. The CDR3 contains 15 residues. CDR1 SGHKS and CDR2 YYEKEE come from the germline V gene (reference sequence). V lost 0 bases and J lost 4, with 10 bases in between. CDR3 residues: CASSLGLRLNEKLFF. The CDR3 DNA is TGTGCCAGCAGCTTGGGGCTCAGGCTTAATGAAAAACTGTTTTTT.

The J gene is TRBJ2-1, the V gene TRBV7-8, with 8 bases identical to TRBD2. Germline CDR1 SGHVS, CDR2 FQNEAQ. The CDR3 is 14 amino acids. The junction had 0 bases not matched to a gene; V was cut back by 0 bases and J by 5 bases. CDR3 region: CASSLASGDNEQFF. DNA of the CDR3: TGTGCCAGCAGCTTAGCTAGCGGGGACAATGAGCAGTTCTTC.

This clone has just one count. This sequence joins TRBV19 and TRBJ2-7, with D unresolved. This CDR3 region has 15 residues. Trimming shortened V by 2 bases and J by 3 bases, and 14 bases separated the two germline ends. From germline, CDR1 is LNHDA and CDR2 SQIVND (reference sequence). Here the CDR3 reads CASSIFSSGNYEQYF. CDR3 bases: TGTGCCAGTAGTATATTTTCCTCAGGAAACTACGAGCAGTACTTC.

The rearrangement joins TRBV27 to TRBJ2-7; 12 bases are a match to TRBD1. CDR1 MNHEY and CDR2 SMNVEV come from the germline V gene (reference sequence). V was clipped by 2 bases and J by 5 bases; unmatched bases: 4. The CDR3 is 15 residues long. DNA of the CDR3: TGTGCCAGCAGTTTAGGGGACAGGGGGCTTAACGAGCAGTACTTC. Translated, it gives CASSLGDRGLNEQYF.

This clone appeared a single time. The gene calls are TRBV7-2 and TRBJ2-7, with no clear D. The CDR3 totals 13 residues. V gave up 1 base and J gave up 4 bases, with 8 bases separating them. Germline V lookup: CDR1 SGHTA, CDR2 FQGNSA. CDR3 in amino acids: CASSLGSGYEQYF. DNA of the CDR3: TGTGCCAGCAGCTTAGGGAGTGGATACGAGCAGTACTTC.

The chain uses TRBV6-5 and TRBJ2-5, with TRBD1 identical over 8 bases. The CDR3 loop spans 13 amino acids. Germline values: CDR1 MNHEY, CDR2 SVGAGI. J was trimmed by 5 bases and V by 2 bases; bases with no gene match: 1. The CDR3 here is CASSYHRGETQYF. For the CDR3, the DNA is TGTGCCAGCAGTTACCACAGGGGGGAGACCCAGTACTTC.

The chain employs TRBV21-1 and TRBJ2-1; no DNA check was done on the table's D call, TRBD2. TRBV21-1 is given as a pseudogene. This CDR3 has 16 residues. Here the CDR3 reads CASSKAWRSSYNEQFF. CDR3 bases: TGTGCCAGCAGCAAAGCATGGCGGAGCTCCTACAATGAGCAGTTCTTC.

The chain uses TRBV7-9 and TRBJ1-3; no clear D gene. This CDR3 has 14 amino acids. The germline V gene encodes CDR1 SEHNR and CDR2 FQNEAQ (reference sequence). V was clipped by 5 bases and J by 0 bases, with 8 bases between them. In DNA form, the CDR3 reads TGTGCCAGCAGCGAGGCAAGCTCTGGAAACACCATATATTTT. Encoded protein: CASSEASSGNTIYF.

A single count supports this clone. This chain uses TRBV25-1 with TRBJ2-2; D remains ambiguous. V was clipped by 3 bases and J by 1 base, with 3 bases between them. The CDR3 runs 13 residues. CDR1 and CDR2 from the germline V gene are MGHDK and SYGVNS. The CDR3 DNA follows: TGTGCCAGCAGTGATAAGAACACCGGGGAGCTGTTTTTT. This encodes CASSDKNTGELFF.

A word on this clone: Other nucleotide sequences in the sample specify the same CDR3. The rearrangement uses TRBV18 and TRBJ1-5, with 7 positions matching TRBD1. Trimming cost V 3 bases and J 2 bases; bases outside gene matches: 1. In germline, CDR1 is KGHSH, CDR2 LQKENI. There are 14 residues in the CDR3. The CDR3 bases are TGTGCCAGCTCACCTACAGGGGGCAATCAGCCCCAGCATTTT. Translating it yields CASSPTGGNQPQHF. The full variable domain, its missing parts supplied by reference TRBV18 and TRBJ1-5, is NAGVMQNPRHLVRRRGQEARLRCSPMKGHSHVYWYRQLPEEGLKFMVYLQKENIIDESGMPKERFSAEFPKEGPSILRIQQVVRGDSAAYFCASSPTGGNQPQHFGDGTRLSIL.

The J gene is TRBJ1-2, the V gene TRBV28; perhaps TRBD1 as D (6 bases). This CDR3 region has 12 residues. Trimming removed 6 bases at V and 8 bases at J, with 13 bases between. Germline loops: CDR1 MDHEN, CDR2 SYDVKM. In nucleotides, the CDR3 is TGTGCCAGCAGGATAACAGGGATCGGCTACACCTTC. Translated: CASRITGIGYTF.

In its sample, this clone was seen once. J is TRBJ1-3 and V is TRBV6-6; tentatively, D is TRBD1 (5 bases). CDR3 length: 14 amino acids. V lost 7 bases to trimming and J lost 0 bases, with 10 bases between them. Germline CDR1 reads MNHNY; CDR2 reads SVGAGI (reference sequence). Written as DNA, the CDR3 is TGTGCCAGCATTGACAGACGCTCTGGAAACACCATATATTTT. It specifies CASIDRRSGNTIYF.

The genes are TRBV5-1 and TRBJ2-3, with no clear D. The germline V and J ends were trimmed by 1 base and 5 bases, with 5 bases remaining between them. This CDR3 contains 12 residues. Germline CDR1 and CDR2: SGHRS and YFSETQ. The CDR3 DNA is TGCGCCAGCAGCTTGAGTGGAGATACGCAGTATTTT. It is translated as CASSLSGDTQYF.

The genes are TRBV9 and TRBJ1-2; 8 bases are a match to TRBD1. The CDR3 length is 14 residues. J was trimmed by 6 bases and V by 0 bases; bases with no gene match: 4. Looked up from germline, CDR1 is SGDLS and CDR2 is YYNGEE. As DNA, the CDR3 is TGTGCCAGCAGCGTAGTCGGACAGGGACATGGCTACACCTTC. This gives the protein CASSVVGQGHGYTF. The variable domain in full, with the rest retrieved from reference TRBV9 and TRBJ1-2, is DSGVTQTPKHLITATGQRVTLRCSPRSGDLSVYWYQQSLDQGLQFLIQYYNGEERAKGNILERFSAQQFPDLHSELNLSSLELGDSALYFCASSVVGQGHGYTFGSGTRLTVV.

Details on this clone: The identical CDR3 is also encoded by other nucleotide sequences in the sample. The V gene is TRBV9, the J gene TRBJ1-2; weak D call: TRBD1 (6 bases). Germline V gene lookup returns CDR1 SGDLS and CDR2 YYNGEE. V was trimmed by 4 bases and J by 5 bases, leaving 12 bases between them. CDR3 size: 13 residues. CDR3 DNA sequence: TGTGCCAGCAGCCCCGGCAGGGGTTATGGCTACACCTTC. This codes for CASSPGRGYGYTF.

This clone has a single count. Mismatch with germline at one junction end may stem from a read error. The chain couples TRBV30 to TRBJ1-2, with no clear D. The germline V gene has CDR1 GTSNPN and CDR2 SVGIG (reference sequence). The CDR3 contains 13 residues. The CDR3 protein is CTWSGVPNYGYTF. The CDR3 bases are TGTACCTGGAGTGGCGTTCCTAACTATGGCTACACCTTC. Full variable domain (remainder filled in from reference TRBV30 and TRBJ1-2): SQTIHQWPATLVQPVGSPLSLECTVEGTSNPNLYWYRQAAGRGLQLLFYSVGIGQISSEVPQNLSASRPQDRQFILSSKKLLLSDSGFYLCTWSGVPNYGYTFGSGTRLTVV.

This clone occurred once. The V gene is TRBV12-3 or TRBV12-4, the J gene TRBJ2-3, with D possibly TRBD1 on 6 matching bases. V was trimmed by 5 bases and J by 4 bases, leaving 10 bases between them. The CDR3 extends over 13 amino acids. The CDR3 DNA reads as TGTGCCAGCAGTCACCCAGGGGCAGATACGCAGTATTTT. Its protein is CASSHPGADTQYF.

The rearrangement uses TRBV7-9 and TRBJ2-7; perhaps TRBD2 as D (5 bases). Trimming removed 5 bases from V and 2 bases from J, with 7 bases in between. The CDR3 consists of 12 residues. Germline assignment: CDR1 SEHNR and CDR2 FQNEAQ (reference sequence). CDR3 nucleotides: TGTGCCAGCAGCCCGGGGACCTACGAGCAGTACTTC. Protein: CASSPGTYEQYF.

This clone was detected once. The chain is built from TRBV18 and TRBJ1-4; 9 bases fit TRBD1. CDR3 size: 14 residues. V trimming: 4 bases; J trimming: 5 bases; junction bases outside the gene matches: 2. Germline V gene lookup returns CDR1 KGHSH and CDR2 LQKENI. The CDR3 region is CASSRDRGNEKLFF. The CDR3 coding sequence is TGTGCCAGCTCACGCGACAGGGGGAATGAAAAACTGTTTTTT.

This clone was counted a single time. The chain carries TRBV4-3 and TRBJ2-5, with TRBD2 as a possible D gene (6 bases). Deletions cut 0 bases from V and 0 bases from J, with 11 bases between. The CDR3 has 16 residues. CDR1 is LGHNA and CDR2 is YSLEER in the germline V gene. CDR3 DNA sequence: TGCGCCAGCAGCCAAGAACTAGCAGCCTACCAAGAGACCCAGTACTTC. Encoded protein: CASSQELAAYQETQYF.